Listed below are T cell receptor beta chains from one sample, sequenced in a study of graft-versus-host responses after intestinal transplantation. Which antigens these TCRs recognize remains unknown. Assay: immunoSEQ multiplex PCR; the TCRdb copy retains only in-frame clones and omits some. The sample has 150,000 or so clones, nearly 95% seen once; the top ten hold about 0.18%. The material was unstimulated CD4+ T cells sorted from spleen or lymph node cells, obtained before intestinal transplant. Every receptor here comes from a human donor who received an intestinal transplant. The CDR3 runs from the conserved cysteine through the conserved F or W. A D gene is named only where the DNA matches it firmly. Rows give clone size only sometimes, using once, few, many, or a class for an expanded clone.

d_call j_call clone_size v_call cdr3_aa cdr3_nt
- TRBJ2-3 - TRBV6-6 CASSPTSSTDTQYF TGTGCCAGCAGTCCAACCTCTAGCACAGATACGCAGTATTTT
- TRBJ1-6 - TRBV19 CASSIGAFRTYNSPLHF TGTGCCAGTAGTATAGGAGCCTTTCGCACCTATAATTCACCCCTCCACTTT
- TRBJ2-4 - TRBV23-1 CASGPGTGPKNIQYF TGCGCCAGCGGACCGGGTACGGGACCCAAAAACATTCAGTACTTC
- TRBJ2-1 - TRBV5-6 CASSSGNEQFF TGTGCCAGCAGCTCTGGAAATGAGCAGTTCTTC
TRBD2 TRBJ2-1 - TRBV30 CAFLLAGEGNEQFF TGTGCCTTCCTTCTAGCGGGAGAGGGCAATGAGCAGTTCTTC
- TRBJ2-1 - TRBV5-1 CASSEGPYNEQFF TGCGCCAGCAGCGAGGGCCCCTACAATGAGCAGTTCTTC
- TRBJ2-7 - TRBV11-2 CASSLVVGEQYF TGTGCCAGCAGCTTAGTGGTTGGCGAGCAGTACTTC
- TRBJ1-2 - TRBV7-8 CASSLAAGQSSYGYTF TGTGCCAGCAGCTTAGCGGCGGGCCAAAGCAGCTATGGCTACACCTTC
- TRBJ1-1 once TRBV18 CASSPDTRNTEAFF TGTGCCAGCTCACCAGACACCCGTAACACTGAAGCTTTCTTT
- TRBJ1-2 - TRBV14 CASSHLTGLNYGYTF TGTGCCAGCAGCCATTTAACAGGGCTGAACTATGGCTACACCTTC
TRBD1 TRBJ1-5 - TRBV29-1 CSVSETGVNQPQHF TGCAGCGTTTCCGAGACAGGGGTAAATCAGCCCCAGCATTTT
TRBD2 TRBJ2-5 few TRBV25-1 CASSATSAQETQYF TGTGCCAGCAGTGCTACTAGCGCGCAAGAGACCCAGTACTTC
TRBD1 TRBJ2-1 - TRBV5-1 CASSLPLDRGQDEQFF TGCGCCAGCAGCTTGCCCCTGGACAGGGGGCAGGATGAGCAGTTCTTC
TRBD1 TRBJ1-1 - TRBV10-3 CAIRKDRGPVTEAFF TGTGCCATTCGGAAGGACAGGGGGCCTGTCACTGAAGCTTTCTTT
TRBD1 TRBJ2-7 - TRBV4-2 CASSQGSGTALPSYEQYF TGTGCCAGCAGCCAAGGGTCCGGGACAGCTTTACCCTCCTACGAGCAGTACTTC
- TRBJ2-1 - TRBV4-1 CASSQVRGPYNEQFF TGCGCCAGCAGCCAAGTTAGGGGTCCCTACAATGAGCAGTTCTTC
- TRBJ2-5 - TRBV4-2 CASSRDSQETQYF TGTGCCAGCAGCCGGGACTCCCAAGAGACCCAGTACTTC
- TRBJ2-1 - TRBV1 CTSSPNGRVGCLVDEQFF TGCACCAGCAGCCCGAACGGGAGAGTAGGATGTTTGGTCGATGAGCAGTTCTTC
TRBD1 TRBJ1-4 once TRBV4-1 CASSRGGRQGDEKLFF TGCGCCAGCAGTAGGGGGGGCAGACAGGGAGATGAAAAACTGTTTTTT
TRBD2 TRBJ2-7 - TRBV7-2 CASSYRTSNEQYF TGTGCCAGCAGCTACCGGACTAGCAACGAGCAGTACTTC
- TRBJ2-1 - TRBV10-3 CAISEEASSYNEQFF TGTGCCATCAGTGAGGAGGCTAGCTCCTACAATGAGCAGTTCTTC
- TRBJ2-1 - TRBV7-2 CASSLGAAQSYNEQFF TGTGCCAGCAGCTTAGGAGCGGCTCAGTCTTACAATGAGCAGTTCTTC
TRBD1 TRBJ2-7 - TRBV5-4 CASSSGQGTPYEQYF TGTGCCAGCAGTTCGGGACAGGGGACCCCCTACGAGCAGTACTTC
TRBD1 TRBJ2-7 - TRBV7-9 CASSAGTDYEQYF TGTGCCAGCAGCGCTGGGACAGACTACGAGCAGTACTTC
TRBD2 TRBJ2-1 - TRBV27 CASSLSGSSYNEQFF TGTGCCAGCAGTCTTAGCGGGAGCTCCTACAATGAGCAGTTCTTC
- TRBJ2-2 - TRBV7-3 CASSLVQGNTGELFF TGTGCCAGCAGCTTAGTCCAGGGCAACACCGGGGAGCTGTTTTTT
TRBD2 TRBJ2-4 few TRBV28 CASSLLTSGKNIQYF TGTGCCAGCAGTTTACTTACTAGCGGTAAAAACATTCAGTACTTC
- TRBJ2-5 - TRBV6-1 CASSEPRRQETQYF TGTGCCAGCAGTGAGCCCCGCAGGCAAGAGACCCAGTACTTC
- TRBJ2-7 - TRBV27 CASAAPPYYEQYF TGTGCCAGCGCCGCTCCCCCATACTACGAGCAGTACTTC
- TRBJ1-5 - TRBV5-1 CASSLQGGDQPQHF TGCGCCAGCAGCTTACAGGGAGGGGATCAGCCCCAGCATTTT
- TRBJ1-5 - TRBV5-1 CASSQGEYSNQPQHF TGCGCCAGCAGTCAGGGAGAATATAGCAATCAGCCCCAGCATTTT
- TRBJ1-6 - TRBV5-1 CASSPDSNSPLHF TGCGCCAGCAGCCCGGACAGTAATTCACCCCTCCACTTT
- TRBJ2-2 - TRBV7-3 CASSLSGLEGLAGELFF TGTGCCAGCAGCTTAAGTGGGCTAGAGGGTTTGGCCGGGGAGCTGTTTTTT
TRBD1 TRBJ1-5 - TRBV28 CASSSGQGNDQPQHF TGTGCCAGCAGTTCGGGACAGGGCAATGATCAGCCCCAGCATTTT
- TRBJ1-1 - TRBV28 CASSPPTGGSGGAFF TGTGCCAGCAGCCCGCCCACGGGGGGCAGTGGGGGAGCTTTCTTT
- TRBJ1-4 once TRBV7-2 CASSLRTARGEKLFF TGTGCCAGCAGCTTAAGGACAGCGAGGGGCGAAAAACTGTTTTTT
- TRBJ2-7 - TRBV9 CASSVVKRLEQYF TGTGCCAGCAGCGTAGTGAAACGGCTCGAGCAGTACTTC
- TRBJ2-7 - TRBV5-4 CASARAGTYEQYF TGTGCCAGCGCCCGGGCCGGGACCTACGAGCAGTACTTC
- TRBJ2-5 - TRBV28 CASSFQRPQETQYF TGTGCCAGCAGTTTCCAGCGGCCCCAAGAGACCCAGTACTTC
- TRBJ2-7 - TRBV5-1 CASSLEVWSYEQYF TGCGCCAGCAGCTTGGAGGTATGGTCCTACGAGCAGTACTTC
- TRBJ1-2 - TRBV29-1 CSVGTGSYTF TGCAGCGTTGGAACCGGTAGCTACACCTTC